The present entry profiles one T cell receptor beta chain with its context. Its antigen remains unknown. Germline V gene data show CDR1 as MNHNS and CDR2 as SASEGT. The ends were cut back, 3 bases at V and 2 bases at J, with 14 bases in the middle. The CDR3 loop spans 16 amino acids. The data derive from a study of CD8 T cells in ankylosing spondylitis. Study findings and constraints: Reportedly, significant enrichment of disease-linked clones occurred in matched ankylosing spondylitis synovial fluid.

From the 5' RACE reads, TCRdb called clonotypes with MiXCR, one entry per CDR3 protein. The repertoire holds some 30,000 distinct CDR3 sequences, with roughly 33% as singletons. This clonotype was obtained from a male donor with ankylosing spondylitis. The sample comprised synovial fluid, either unsorted or a sorted T cell fraction (not recorded which). The chain employs TRBV6-1 and TRBJ2-1; tentative D call: TRBD2 (6 bases). CDR3 sequence reads: CASSDLVRGAYNEQFF. The CDR3 region has the DNA TGTGCCAGCAGTGATTTAGTCCGCGGGGCCTACAATGAGCAGTTCTTC.